What follows are 5 T cell receptor beta chains derived from one specimen sequenced in a study of control samples from healthy donors and cancer patients. The protocol was immunoSEQ multiplex PCR, while the TCRdb copy is restricted to in-frame clones and leaves out a portion. The sample contains approximately 97,000 clones, approximately 90% of which appear only once. Sequencing input: blood. Every receptor here comes from a woman aged 18 to 35 in good health.

This sequence joins TRBV18 and TRBJ2-3, with 7 bases fitting TRBD1. The CDR3 contains 16 residues. Losses at the gene ends were 3 bases for V and 5 bases for J; bases not matched to a gene: 11. From germline, CDR1 is KGHSH and CDR2 LQKENI. CDR3 region: CASSPEDRDRVDTQYF. CDR3 nucleotides: TGTGCCAGCTCACCGGAAGACAGGGATCGGGTAGATACGCAGTATTTT.

This chain connects TRBV9 to TRBJ2-3; 7 bases fit TRBD2. CDR1 is SGDLS and CDR2 is YYNGEE in the germline V gene. The CDR3 sequence is 15 residues long. After removal of 2 bases from V and 1 base from J, the junction contained 4 bases not matched to a gene. In nucleotides, the CDR3 is TGTGCCAGCAGCGTTGCGGGAGATCGCACAGATACGCAGTATTTT. This gives the protein CASSVAGDRTDTQYF.

The chain has TRBV9 and TRBJ1-1, with 8 bases lining up with TRBD1. V lost 3 bases to trimming and J lost 9 bases; unmatched junction nucleotides: 10. The germline V gene has CDR1 SGDLS and CDR2 YYNGEE. The CDR3 length is 14 residues. The CDR3 sequence is CASSGTGTGEKAFF. The CDR3 DNA sequence: TGTGCCAGCAGCGGAACCGGGACAGGCGAAAAAGCTTTCTTT.

The chain is built from TRBV7-2 and TRBJ1-5, with 9 positions matching TRBD1. V trimming: 7 bases; J trimming: 7 bases; junction bases outside the gene matches: 8. Germline V lookup: CDR1 SGHTA, CDR2 FQGNSA. The CDR3 covers 14 residues. CDR3 in amino acids: CASTLGQGYQPQHF. CDR3 in DNA: TGTGCCAGCACCTTGGGACAGGGATACCAGCCCCAGCATTTT.

Turning to this clone: The sample has other DNA sequences that encode this CDR3 too. This chain joins TRBV24-1 and TRBJ2-3, with TRBD2 matching 7 bases. The J segment lost 2 bases and the V segment lost 0 bases, leaving 1 base of the junction unmatched. The CDR3 consists of 15 residues. Germline V lookup: CDR1 KGHDR, CDR2 SFDVKD. The CDR3 DNA reads as TGTGCCACCAGTGATTTGGCGGGGGACACAGATACGCAGTATTTT. Encoded protein: CATSDLAGDTDTQYF.